This T cell receptor (beta chain) stems from a study of cytomegalovirus exposure and HLA in healthy donors. The germline gives CDR1 SGHNT, CDR2 YYREEE (reference sequence). V was cut by 4 bases and J by 1 base, with 12 bases left in between. This CDR3 has 14 amino acids. Note on this clone: As yet, its antigen is unknown.

In the PCR, 60 Vbeta and 13 Jbeta primers were used. Assay: immunoSEQ multiplex PCR; the TCRdb copy retains only in-frame clones and omits some. The data contain approximately 110,000 clones, over 60% of them singletons. Study-level points and caveats: Rates of TCR association differed by HLA locus in a later analysis, with DRB1 highest and HLA-C lowest. It has been reported that TCR beta sequences accurately predicted the HLA-A and HLA-B alleles of most subjects. With later analysis, a missense DCLRE1C variant became linked to TCR beta V- and J-gene trimming.

The origin of this receptor is a human donor in good health. Specimen: PBMCs. This sequence joins TRBV5-4 and TRBJ2-7; weak D call: TRBD2 (5 bases). The DNA of the CDR3 is TGTGCCAGCAGCGGTCGGGAAACGTCCTACGAGCAGTACTTC. It codes for CASSGRETSYEQYF.